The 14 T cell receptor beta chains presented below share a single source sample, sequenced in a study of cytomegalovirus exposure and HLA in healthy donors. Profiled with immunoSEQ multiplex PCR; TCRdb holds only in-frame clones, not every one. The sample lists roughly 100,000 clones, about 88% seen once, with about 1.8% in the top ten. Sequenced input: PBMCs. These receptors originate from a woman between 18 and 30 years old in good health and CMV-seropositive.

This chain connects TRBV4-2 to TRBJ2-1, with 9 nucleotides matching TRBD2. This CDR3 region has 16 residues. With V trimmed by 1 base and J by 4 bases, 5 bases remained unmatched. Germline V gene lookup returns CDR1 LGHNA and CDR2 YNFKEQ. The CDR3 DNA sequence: TGTGCCAGCAGCCAAGGGAGCGGGGGGCCTTACAATGAGCAGTTCTTC. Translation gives CASSQGSGGPYNEQFF.

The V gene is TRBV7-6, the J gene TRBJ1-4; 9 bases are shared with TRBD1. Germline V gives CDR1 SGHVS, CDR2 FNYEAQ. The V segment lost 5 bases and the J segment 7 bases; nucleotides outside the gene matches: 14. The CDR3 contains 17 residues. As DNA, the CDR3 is TGTGCCAGCAGCCGATCCGGGACAGGGCGGTTGGTTGAAAAACTGTTTTTT. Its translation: CASSRSGTGRLVEKLFF.

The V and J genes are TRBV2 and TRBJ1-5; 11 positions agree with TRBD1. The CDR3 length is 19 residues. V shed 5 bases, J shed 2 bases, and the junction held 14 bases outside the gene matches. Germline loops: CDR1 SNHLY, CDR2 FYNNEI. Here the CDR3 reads CASSTGQGAPWEGNQPQHF. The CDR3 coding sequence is TGTGCCAGCAGTACCGGACAGGGGGCGCCTTGGGAAGGCAATCAGCCCCAGCATTTT.

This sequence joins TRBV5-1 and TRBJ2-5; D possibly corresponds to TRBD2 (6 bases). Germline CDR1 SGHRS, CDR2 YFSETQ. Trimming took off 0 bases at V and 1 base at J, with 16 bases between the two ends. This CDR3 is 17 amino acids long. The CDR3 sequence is CASSLGAGPVGQETQYF. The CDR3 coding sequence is TGCGCCAGCAGCTTGGGAGCGGGCCCCGTGGGCCAAGAGACCCAGTACTTC.

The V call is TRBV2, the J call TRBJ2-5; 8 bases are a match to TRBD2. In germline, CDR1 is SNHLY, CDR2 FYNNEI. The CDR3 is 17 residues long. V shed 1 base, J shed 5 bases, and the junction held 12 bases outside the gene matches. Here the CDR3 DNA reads TGTGCCAGCAGTGAAGGGGCGAGCGGGGGACGGGTCGAGACCCAGTACTTC. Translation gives CASSEGASGGRVETQYF.

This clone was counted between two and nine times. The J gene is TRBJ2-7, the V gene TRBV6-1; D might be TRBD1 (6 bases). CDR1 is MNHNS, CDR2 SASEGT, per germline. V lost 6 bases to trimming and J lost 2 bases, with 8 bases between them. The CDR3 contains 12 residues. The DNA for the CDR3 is TGTGCCAGCAGGACAGGCACCTACGAGCAGTACGTC. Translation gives CASRTGTYEQYV.

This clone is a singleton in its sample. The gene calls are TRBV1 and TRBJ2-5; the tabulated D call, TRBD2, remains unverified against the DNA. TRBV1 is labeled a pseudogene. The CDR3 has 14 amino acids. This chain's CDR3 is CTSSQGLAGETQYF. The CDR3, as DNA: TGCACCAGCAGCCAAGGACTAGCGGGGGAGACCCAGTACTTC.

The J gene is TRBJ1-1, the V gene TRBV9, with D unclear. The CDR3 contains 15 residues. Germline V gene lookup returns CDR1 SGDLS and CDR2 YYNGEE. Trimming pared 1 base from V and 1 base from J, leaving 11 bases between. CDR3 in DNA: TGTGCCAGCAGCGTAACTCGGGAACCGAACACTGAAGCTTTCTTT. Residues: CASSVTREPNTEAFF.

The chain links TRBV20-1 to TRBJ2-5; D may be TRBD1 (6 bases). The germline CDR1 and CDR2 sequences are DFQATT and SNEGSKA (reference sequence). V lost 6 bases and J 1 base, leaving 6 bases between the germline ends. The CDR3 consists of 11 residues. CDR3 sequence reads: CSADSQETQYF. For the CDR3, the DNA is TGCAGTGCGGACAGCCAAGAGACCCAGTACTTC.

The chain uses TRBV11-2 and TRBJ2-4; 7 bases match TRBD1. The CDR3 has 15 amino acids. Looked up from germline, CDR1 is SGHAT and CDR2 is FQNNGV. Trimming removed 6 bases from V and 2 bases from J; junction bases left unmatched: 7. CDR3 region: CASRLTGSPKNIQYF. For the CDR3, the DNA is TGTGCCAGCAGGCTGACAGGGAGCCCCAAAAACATTCAGTACTTC.

CDR3 nucleotides: TGTGCCAGCAGCTTAGGGGACAGGGTATTGAACACTGAAGCTTTCTTT. It yields the protein CASSLGDRVLNTEAFF. This chain uses TRBV7-9 with TRBJ1-1; TRBD1 agrees at 9 bases. This CDR3 spans 16 amino acids. Germline CDR1 SEHNR, CDR2 FQNEAQ (reference sequence). V lost 1 base to trimming and J lost 0 bases; unmatched junction nucleotides: 3.

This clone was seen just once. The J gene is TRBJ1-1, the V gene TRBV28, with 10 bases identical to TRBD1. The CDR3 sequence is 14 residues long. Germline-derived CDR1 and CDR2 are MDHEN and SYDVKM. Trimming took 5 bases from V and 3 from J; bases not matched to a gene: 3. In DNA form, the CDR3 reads TGTGCCAGCAGTCGGACAGGGGGATACACTGAAGCTTTCTTT. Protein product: CASSRTGGYTEAFF.

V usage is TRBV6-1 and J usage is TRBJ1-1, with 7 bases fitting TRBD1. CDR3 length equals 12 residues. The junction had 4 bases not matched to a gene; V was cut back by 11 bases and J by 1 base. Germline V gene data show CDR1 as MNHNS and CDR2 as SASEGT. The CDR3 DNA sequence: TGTGCCGAGGGGGCGACGAACACTGAAGCTTTCTTT. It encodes CAEGATNTEAFF.

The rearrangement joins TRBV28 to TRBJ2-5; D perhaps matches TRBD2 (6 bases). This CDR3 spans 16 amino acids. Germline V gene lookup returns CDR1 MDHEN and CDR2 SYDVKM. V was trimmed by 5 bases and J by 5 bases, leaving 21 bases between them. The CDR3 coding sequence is TGTGCCAGCAGTCTAGGATTAAGAATGCGGGGTGAGACCCAGTACTTC. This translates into CASSLGLRMRGETQYF.